Sequencing of this T cell receptor beta chain was carried out in a study of blood T cell repertoires in COVID-19 (dated by TCRdb to the early 2020s). Turning to the overall study: Samples covering the acute and convalescent phases of COVID-19 were provided by collaborators in the United States, Italy and Spain. Where available, HLA class I and class II types were taken from metadata supplied by the sample provider and were not determined by assay-based typing. The material from the prospective study consisted of cDNA or gDNA derived from T cells, B-cell-depleted T cells, or PBMCs. Sample metadata almost always included a de-identified subject ID, COVID-19 status, age in years and sex. The repertoires were released in a freely available public database intended as a resource for research on the immune response to SARS-CoV-2. The samples were drawn from the first 160 participants of the ongoing ImmuneRACE study and from 1,254 subjects provided by 6 global collaborators. Subjects who had been exposed to COVID-19, were actively infected with it, or had recovered from it provided the deeply sampled blood TCRbeta repertoires that made up the dataset.

As concerns this clone: The antigen it binds to is not known. No clone much larger than this one lies a single base away; base qualities are absent.

From the germline V gene (reference sequence), CDR1 is SEHNR and CDR2 is FQNEAQ. The CDR3 runs 14 residues from the cysteine to the phenylalanine. Left in the record is the CDR3 DNA by itself, 42 bases read in frame from the first base. V and J are truncated by 2 bases and 5 bases respectively, leaving an intervening sequence of 9 bases. The collaborating institutions used their own protocols to collect whole blood in K2EDTA tubes. For TCRbeta analysis, collaborators shipped samples as frozen whole blood, isolated PBMCs, or DNA extracted from either of those sample types. General conclusions and limits of the study: The quantity of clinical and demographic metadata differed by source and by participant and was supplied without curation.

TCRbeta CDR3 regions were amplified from genomic DNA by means of the immunoSEQ Assay, a bias-controlled multiplex PCR. Per the authors' processing: Nucleated cell counts per sample were estimated from amplification of reference gene primers within the assay. To quantify the absolute abundance of each unique TCRbeta CDR3 rearrangement, sequence reads were collapsed and filtered. For each sample, productive Simpson clonality was calculated as the square root of Simpson's diversity index over productive rearrangements. The source is immuneACCESS, and TCRdb retained only in-frame sequences with V and J called. Part of the clones is not carried over; for the studies checked, unresolved V genes explain less than half of this, and the remainder is unexplained. The DNA gave D and trimming, while V, J and clone size come from that table. The sample data list around 140,000 clones, and about 90% of these were observed just once. Around 6.1% of the sample is taken by the ten largest.

The receptor was isolated from an elderly man with acute or convalescent COVID-19. Source material: peripheral blood. The chain joins TRBV7-9 to TRBJ1-4; TRBD1 is a possible D gene, resting on 5 matching bases. The CDR3 corresponds to CASSLQGWNEKLFF. The bases read TGTGCCAGCAGCTTACAGGGCTGGAATGAAAAACTGTTTTTT. Extended through the reference TRBV7-9 and TRBJ1-4 proteins, this CDR3 yields the full variable domain: DTGVSQNPRHKITKRGQNVTFRCDPISEHNRLYWYRQTLGQGPEFLTYFQNEAQLEKSRLLSDRFSAERPKGSFSTLEIQRTEQGDSAMYLCASSLQGWNEKLFFGSGTQLSVL.